This is a list of T cell receptor beta chains from one sample in a study of T cells after yellow fever vaccination. MiXCR was run by TCRdb on the 5' RACE reads, yielding one entry per CDR3 protein. The sample consists of under 200,000 distinct CDR3 sequences, more than 9.5% of them appearing once. The sample consisted of CD8+ T cells sorted from PBMCs, taken 15 days after the yellow fever booster vaccination. The receptors derive from a man aged 18 to 30 who received the YFV17D yellow fever vaccine. The CDR3 runs from the conserved cysteine through the conserved F or W. D genes are given only for firm matches. Clone size is not always given. Where it is, it says once, few, many or a class for expanded clones.

v_gene: TRBV29-1; d_gene: -; j_gene: TRBJ1-1; abundance: -; CDR3aa: CSVETPEAFF; CDR3nt: TGCAGCGTTGAGACCCCTGAAGCTTTCTTT
v_gene: TRBV2; d_gene: TRBD1; j_gene: TRBJ1-2; abundance: many; CDR3aa: CASSEGAGGVYGYTF; CDR3nt: TGTGCCAGCAGTGAAGGGGCAGGGGGAGTCTATGGCTACACCTTC
v_gene: TRBV5-5; d_gene: -; j_gene: TRBJ2-1; abundance: -; CDR3aa: CASSGTRGGLYNEQFF; CDR3nt: TGTGCCAGCAGCGGGACCCGGGGAGGTCTCTACAATGAGCAGTTCTTC
v_gene: TRBV6-2/TRBV6-3; d_gene: TRBD1; j_gene: TRBJ2-7; abundance: few; CDR3aa: CASGDRGLIYEQYF; CDR3nt: TGTGCCAGCGGGGACAGGGGGCTTATCTACGAGCAGTACTTC
v_gene: TRBV30; d_gene: -; j_gene: TRBJ2-1; abundance: few; CDR3aa: CAWSSVDEQFF; CDR3nt: TGTGCCTGGAGTTCAGTCGATGAGCAGTTCTTC
v_gene: TRBV5-4; d_gene: -; j_gene: TRBJ2-1; abundance: few; CDR3aa: CASSGSPRGSYNEQFF; CDR3nt: TGTGCCAGCAGCGGGTCCCCCCGGGGCTCCTACAATGAGCAGTTCTTC
v_gene: TRBV6-5; d_gene: -; j_gene: TRBJ1-1; abundance: -; CDR3aa: CASSISLGGVEAFF; CDR3nt: TGTGCCAGCAGTATTTCCCTCGGTGGGGTGGAAGCTTTCTTT
v_gene: TRBV4-1; d_gene: TRBD2; j_gene: TRBJ2-3; abundance: -; CDR3aa: CASSQDQGLVGDTQYF; CDR3nt: TGCGCCAGCAGCCAAGATCAGGGACTAGTGGGAGATACGCAGTATTTT
v_gene: TRBV7-9; d_gene: TRBD1; j_gene: TRBJ2-1; abundance: many; CDR3aa: CASSSGQGAGDEQFF; CDR3nt: TGTGCCAGCAGCTCCGGACAGGGGGCCGGGGATGAGCAGTTCTTC
v_gene: TRBV5-7; d_gene: -; j_gene: TRBJ1-2; abundance: few; CDR3aa: CASSLVGTYGYTF; CDR3nt: TGTGCCAGCAGCTTGGTCGGGACTTATGGCTACACCTTC
v_gene: TRBV7-6; d_gene: TRBD2; j_gene: TRBJ2-1; abundance: few; CDR3aa: CASSLLIAGDYNEQFF; CDR3nt: TGTGCCAGCAGCTTGTTGATAGCGGGGGACTACAATGAGCAGTTCTTC
v_gene: TRBV12-3/TRBV12-4; d_gene: TRBD1; j_gene: TRBJ2-7; abundance: -; CDR3aa: CASSFRQGVYEQYF; CDR3nt: TGTGCCAGCAGTTTTCGGCAGGGGGTCTACGAGCAGTACTTC
v_gene: TRBV7-9; d_gene: TRBD2; j_gene: TRBJ2-5; abundance: -; CDR3aa: CASSKPLGLAVQETQYF; CDR3nt: TGTGCCAGCAGCAAACCCCTCGGGCTAGCGGTTCAAGAGACCCAGTACTTC
v_gene: TRBV29-1; d_gene: -; j_gene: TRBJ1-1; abundance: few; CDR3aa: CSVDLMNTEAFF; CDR3nt: TGCAGCGTCGACCTCATGAACACTGAAGCTTTCTTT
v_gene: TRBV27; d_gene: TRBD1; j_gene: TRBJ1-5; abundance: -; CDR3aa: CASSSRDRGLHQPQHF; CDR3nt: TGTGCCAGCAGTTCCCGGGACAGGGGTTTGCATCAGCCCCAGCATTTT